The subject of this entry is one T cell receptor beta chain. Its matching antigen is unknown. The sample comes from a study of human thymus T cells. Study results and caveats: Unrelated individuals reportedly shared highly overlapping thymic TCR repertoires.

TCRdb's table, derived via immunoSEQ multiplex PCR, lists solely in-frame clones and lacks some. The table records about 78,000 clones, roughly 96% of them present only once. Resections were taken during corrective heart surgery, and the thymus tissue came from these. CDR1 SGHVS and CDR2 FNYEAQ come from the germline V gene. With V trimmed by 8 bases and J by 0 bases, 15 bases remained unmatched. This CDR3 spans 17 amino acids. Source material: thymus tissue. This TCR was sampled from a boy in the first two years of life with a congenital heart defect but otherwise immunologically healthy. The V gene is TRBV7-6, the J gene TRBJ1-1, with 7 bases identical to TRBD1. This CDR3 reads CASGPMGLGQMNTEAFF. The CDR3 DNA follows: TGTGCCAGCGGGCCTATGGGTCTGGGACAGATGAACACTGAAGCTTTCTTT.